This T cell receptor (beta chain) originates from a study of beta chain features in type 1 diabetes. As for the study in general: Examined across all samples were around 110 million sorted cells. Study-wide points: In every one of the four CD4+ subsets, TCRB CDR3s were moderately but significantly shorter in Type 1 diabetes patients.

Between the trimmed V and J ends, which lost 2 bases and 3 bases, there was a span of 7 bases. Germline V gene sequence: CDR1 SGHAT, CDR2 FQNNGV. The CDR3 has 13 residues. This clone was observed a handful of times. Its specificity is unknown. Every bit of the isolated RNA underwent reverse transcription, so sequencing read expressed TCRB transcripts. Data came from immunoSEQ multiplex PCR; TCRdb stores just in-frame clones and leaves some out. This table has more than 250,000 clones, around 24% appearing once. The J gene is TRBJ1-1, the V gene TRBV11-2, with D possibly being TRBD1 (6 bases). This receptor was obtained from a woman in her 30s with type 1 diabetes. The source material was naive CD4+ T cells from blood. CDR3 amino acids: CASSLYRDTEAFF. Written as DNA, the CDR3 is TGTGCCAGCAGCTTATACAGGGACACTGAAGCTTTCTTT.